The 7 T cell receptor beta chains below come from one sample, sequenced in a study of identical twins. TCRdb processed the 5' RACE reads anew with MiXCR; each CDR3 protein has one entry. The sample contains a few hundred thousand distinct CDR3 sequences, approximately 8.6% of which appear only once. The same specimen was also included in a second study, on yellow fever vaccine responses in identical twins.

The sequencing input was CD8+ T cells sorted from blood. Source of these receptors: a woman aged 18-29 years in good health.

At least ten counts were recorded for this clonotype. This chain links TRBV9 with TRBJ2-7; 10 nucleotides agree with TRBD2. The CDR3 runs to 15 residues. V gave up 0 bases and J gave up 9 bases; unmatched junction bases: 9. In germline, CDR1 is SGDLS, CDR2 YYNGEE. As DNA, the CDR3 is TGTGCCAGCAGCGTAGATCCAGCGGGAGGGTCTGGGCAGTACTTC. The encoded protein is CASSVDPAGGSGQYF.

The J gene is TRBJ2-5, the V gene TRBV12-3 or TRBV12-4; D is uncertain. The CDR3 sequence is 16 residues long. The ends were cut back, 0 bases at V and 5 bases at J, with 16 bases in the middle. The CDR3 sequence is CASSLALGADMETQYF. The CDR3 DNA sequence: TGTGCCAGCAGTTTAGCGCTGGGTGCGGATATGGAGACCCAGTACTTC.

This clonotype was seen only a few times. V is TRBV12-3 or TRBV12-4 and J is TRBJ1-1; the match to TRBD1 covers 8 bases. V lost 6 bases, J lost 3 bases, and 12 bases stayed unmatched. The CDR3 is 16 residues long. The CDR3: CASRLRRGGQDTEAFF. The CDR3 bases are TGTGCCAGCAGACTAAGGAGGGGGGGACAGGACACTGAAGCTTTCTTT.

This clonotype was detected only once. The V gene is TRBV27, the J gene TRBJ2-7, with D uncertain. Germline loops: CDR1 MNHEY, CDR2 SMNVEV (reference sequence). V lost 2 bases and J 3 bases, leaving 11 bases between the germline ends. CDR3 length equals 14 residues. For the CDR3, the DNA is TGTGCCAGCAGTTTACAGCACTTGGGCTACGAGCAGTACTTC. It specifies CASSLQHLGYEQYF.

This clonotype came up many times. V is TRBV29-1 and J is TRBJ2-1; 13 bases map to TRBD2. V was pared by 8 bases and J by 5 bases, with 12 bases of the junction left unmatched. CDR1 and CDR2 (germline): SQVTM, ANQGSEA. This CDR3 is 16 amino acids long. CDR3 loop: CSTDGTSGNGDNEQFF. CDR3 nucleotides: TGCAGCACCGACGGGACTAGCGGGAACGGCGACAATGAGCAGTTCTTC.

This chain uses TRBV7-3 with TRBJ1-5; no clear D. The germline V gene encodes CDR1 SGHTA and CDR2 FQGTGA. Trimming removed 1 base at V and 6 bases at J, with 4 bases between. This CDR3 has 12 residues. CDR3 sequence reads: CASSLKGQPQHF. CDR3 coding DNA: TGTGCCAGCAGCTTAAAGGGTCAGCCCCAGCATTTT. Together with reference TRBV7-3 and TRBJ1-5, the CDR3 gives the full variable domain: GAGVSQTPSNKVTEKGKYVELRCDPISGHTALYWYRQSLGQGPEFLIYFQGTGAADDSGLPNDRFFAVRPEGSVSTLKIQRTERGDSAVYLCASSLKGQPQHFGDGTRLSIL.

This clonotype was detected ten times or more. The chain combines TRBV7-9 with TRBJ2-1; 9 nucleotides align to TRBD1. V was pared by 5 bases and J by 8 bases, with 13 bases of the junction left unmatched. The germline V gene encodes CDR1 SEHNR and CDR2 FQNEAQ (reference sequence). This CDR3 contains 16 residues. CDR3 region: CASSPRGGQGGDEQFF. In nucleotides, the CDR3 is TGTGCCAGCAGCCCAAGAGGGGGACAGGGTGGCGATGAGCAGTTCTTC.